The clone carrying this T cell receptor (beta chain) was seen a handful of times. The data were taken from a study of Graves' ophthalmopathy and Graves' hyperthyroidism. Germline V gene sequence: CDR1 LGHDT, CDR2 YNNKEL (reference sequence). Trimming shortened V by 6 bases and J by 2 bases, and 20 bases separated the two germline ends. This CDR3 is 16 amino acids long. Transcripts of RNA were the source for amplifying TCR beta CDR3 regions. HTBI-primed RT-PCR formed the first round, and a multiplex PCR formed the second. One entry per CDR3 protein results from TCRdb running MiXCR on the multiplex PCR reads. The data show 500,000 to 700,000 distinct CDR3 sequences, under 40% seen once.

Sequenced: peripheral blood or thyroid tissue (not recorded which). The chain couples TRBV3-1 to TRBJ2-7; D is ambiguous. This receptor was taken from an adult man with Graves' hyperthyroidism. DNA of the CDR3: TGTGCCAGCAGTTTGCGACCGTCCCCGGCCCCCTACGAGCAGTACTTC. This gives the protein CASSLRPSPAPYEQYF.